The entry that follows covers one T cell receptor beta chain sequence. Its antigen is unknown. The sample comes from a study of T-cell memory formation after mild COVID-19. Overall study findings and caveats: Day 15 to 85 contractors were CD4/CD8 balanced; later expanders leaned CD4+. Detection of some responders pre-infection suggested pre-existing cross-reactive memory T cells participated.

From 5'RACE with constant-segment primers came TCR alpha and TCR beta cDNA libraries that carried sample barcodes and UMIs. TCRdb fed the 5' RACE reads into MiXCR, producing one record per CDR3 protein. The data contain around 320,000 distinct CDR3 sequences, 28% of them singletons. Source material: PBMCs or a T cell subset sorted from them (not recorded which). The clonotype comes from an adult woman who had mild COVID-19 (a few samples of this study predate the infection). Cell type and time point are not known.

CDR3 nucleotide sequence: TGCGCCAGCAGCTCGGGACAGGGGTACAATGAGCAGTTCTTC. Translating it yields CASSSGQGYNEQFF. J is TRBJ2-1 and V is TRBV5-1; 10 positions agree with TRBD1. The CDR3 has 14 amino acids. Trimming took 3 bases from V and 4 from J; bases not matched to a gene: 1. CDR1 and CDR2 from the germline V gene are SGHRS and YFSETQ. Using reference TRBV5-1 and TRBJ2-1 for the parts outside the CDR3, the full variable domain is KAGVTQTPRYLIKTRGQQVTLSCSPISGHRSVSWYQQTPGQGLQFLFEYFSETQRNKGNFPGRFSGRQFSNSRSEMNVSTLELGDSALYLCASSSGQGYNEQFFGPGTRLTVL.